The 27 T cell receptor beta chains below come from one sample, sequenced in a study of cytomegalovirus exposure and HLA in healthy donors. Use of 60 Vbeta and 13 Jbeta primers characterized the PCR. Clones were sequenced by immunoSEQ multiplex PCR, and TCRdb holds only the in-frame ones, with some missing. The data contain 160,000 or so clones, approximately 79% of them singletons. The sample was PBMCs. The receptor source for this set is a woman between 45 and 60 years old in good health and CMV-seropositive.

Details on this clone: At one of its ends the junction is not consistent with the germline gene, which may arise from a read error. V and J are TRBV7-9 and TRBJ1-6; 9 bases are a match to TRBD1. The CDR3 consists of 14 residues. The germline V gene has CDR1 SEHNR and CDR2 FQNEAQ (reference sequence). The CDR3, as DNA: TGTTCCAGCAGCTTAGGACAGGGGCGTTCACCCCTCCACTTT. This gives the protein CSSSLGQGRSPLHF.

The CDR3 protein is CASSTQGAYGYTF. The CDR3 region has the DNA TGTGCCAGCTCAACACAGGGGGCGTATGGCTACACCTTC. This sequence joins TRBV18 and TRBJ1-2, with TRBD1 matching 9 bases. This CDR3 comprises 13 residues. Unmatched junction bases numbered 3, after V lost 5 bases and J lost 5 bases. Germline lookup yields CDR1 KGHSH and CDR2 LQKENI.

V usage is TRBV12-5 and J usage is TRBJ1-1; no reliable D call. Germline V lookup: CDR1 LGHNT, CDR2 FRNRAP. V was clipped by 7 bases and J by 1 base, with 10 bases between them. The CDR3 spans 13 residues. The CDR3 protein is CASALTTNTEAFF. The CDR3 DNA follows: TGTGCTAGTGCCCTGACAACGAACACTGAAGCTTTCTTT.

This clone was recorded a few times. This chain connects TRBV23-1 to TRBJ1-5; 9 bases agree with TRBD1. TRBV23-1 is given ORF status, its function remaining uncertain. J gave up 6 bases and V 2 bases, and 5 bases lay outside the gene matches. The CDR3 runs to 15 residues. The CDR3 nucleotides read TGCGCCAGCAGTCAAAGGTTACAGGGGGCTCAGCCCCAGCATTTT. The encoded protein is CASSQRLQGAQPQHF.

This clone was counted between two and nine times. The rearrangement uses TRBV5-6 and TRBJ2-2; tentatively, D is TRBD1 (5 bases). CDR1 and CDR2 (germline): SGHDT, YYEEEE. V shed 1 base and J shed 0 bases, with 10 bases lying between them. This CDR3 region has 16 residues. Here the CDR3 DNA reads TGTGCCAGCAGCTTGTTTTCAGGGACGAACACCGGGGAGCTGTTTTTT. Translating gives CASSLFSGTNTGELFF.

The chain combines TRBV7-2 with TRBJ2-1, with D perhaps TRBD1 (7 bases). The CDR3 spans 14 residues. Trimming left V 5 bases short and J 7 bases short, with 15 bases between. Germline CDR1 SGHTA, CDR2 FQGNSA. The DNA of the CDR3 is TGTGCCAGCAGCCCAACCAGGGGGGCTAATGAGCAGTTCTTC. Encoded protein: CASSPTRGANEQFF.

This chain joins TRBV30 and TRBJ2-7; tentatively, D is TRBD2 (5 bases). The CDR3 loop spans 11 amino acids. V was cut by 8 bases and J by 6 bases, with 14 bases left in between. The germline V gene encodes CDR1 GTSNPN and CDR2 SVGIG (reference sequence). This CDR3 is CAGGLPPEQYF. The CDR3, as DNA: TGTGCCGGAGGCCTTCCGCCCGAGCAGTACTTC.

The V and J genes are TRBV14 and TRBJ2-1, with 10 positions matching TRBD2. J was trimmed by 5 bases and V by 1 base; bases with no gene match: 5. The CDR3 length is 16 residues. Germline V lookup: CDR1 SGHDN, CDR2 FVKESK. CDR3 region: CASSQVEAGGHNEQFF. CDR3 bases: TGTGCCAGCAGCCAAGTAGAAGCGGGGGGGCACAATGAGCAGTTCTTC.

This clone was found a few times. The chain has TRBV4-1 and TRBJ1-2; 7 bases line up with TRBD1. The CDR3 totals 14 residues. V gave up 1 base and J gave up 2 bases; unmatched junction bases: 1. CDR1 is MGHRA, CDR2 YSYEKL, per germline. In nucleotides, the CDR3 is TGCGCCAGCAGCCAAGCGGGACAGAACTATGGCTACACCTTC. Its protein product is CASSQAGQNYGYTF.

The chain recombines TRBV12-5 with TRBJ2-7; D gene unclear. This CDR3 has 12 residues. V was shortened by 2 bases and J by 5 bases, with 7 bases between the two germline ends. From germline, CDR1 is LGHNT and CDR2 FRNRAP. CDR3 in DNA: TGTGCTAGTGGTTTGAGAGGAGACGAGCAGTACTTC. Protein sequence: CASGLRGDEQYF.

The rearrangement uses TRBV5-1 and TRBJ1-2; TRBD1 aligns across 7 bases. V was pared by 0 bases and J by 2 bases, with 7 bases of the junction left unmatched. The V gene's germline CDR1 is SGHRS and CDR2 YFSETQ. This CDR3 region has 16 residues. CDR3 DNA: TGCGCCAGCAGCTTGGATCCGGGGACAGTGAACTATGGCTACACCTTC. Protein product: CASSLDPGTVNYGYTF. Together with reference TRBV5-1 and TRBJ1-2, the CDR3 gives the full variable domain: KAGVTQTPRYLIKTRGQQVTLSCSPISGHRSVSWYQQTPGQGLQFLFEYFSETQRNKGNFPGRFSGRQFSNSRSEMNVSTLELGDSALYLCASSLDPGTVNYGYTFGSGTRLTVV.

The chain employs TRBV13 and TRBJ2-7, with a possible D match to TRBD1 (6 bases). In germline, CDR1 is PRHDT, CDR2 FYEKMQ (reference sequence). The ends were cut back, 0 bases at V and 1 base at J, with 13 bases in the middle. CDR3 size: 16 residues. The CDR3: CASSLGGAPHSYEQYF. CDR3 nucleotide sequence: TGTGCCAGCAGCTTAGGGGGGGCCCCCCATTCCTACGAGCAGTACTTC. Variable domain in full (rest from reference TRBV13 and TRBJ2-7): AAGVIQSPRHLIKEKRETATLKCYPIPRHDTVYWYQQGPGQDPQFLISFYEKMQSDKGSIPDRFSAQQFSDYHSELNMSSLELGDSALYFCASSLGGAPHSYEQYFGPGTRLTVT.

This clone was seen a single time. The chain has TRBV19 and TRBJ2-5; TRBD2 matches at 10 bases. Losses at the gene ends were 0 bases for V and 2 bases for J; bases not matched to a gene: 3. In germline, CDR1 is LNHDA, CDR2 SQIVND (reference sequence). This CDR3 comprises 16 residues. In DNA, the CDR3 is TGTGCCAGTAGTATAGATCCTAGCGGGGGTCAAGAGACCCAGTACTTC. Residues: CASSIDPSGGQETQYF.

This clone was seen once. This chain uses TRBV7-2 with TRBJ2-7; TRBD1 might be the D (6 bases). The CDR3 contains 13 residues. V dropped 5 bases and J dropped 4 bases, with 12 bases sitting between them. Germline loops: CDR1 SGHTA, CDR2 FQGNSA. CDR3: CASSPGQLYEQYF. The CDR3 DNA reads TGTGCCAGCAGCCCTGGACAGCTTTACGAGCAGTACTTC.

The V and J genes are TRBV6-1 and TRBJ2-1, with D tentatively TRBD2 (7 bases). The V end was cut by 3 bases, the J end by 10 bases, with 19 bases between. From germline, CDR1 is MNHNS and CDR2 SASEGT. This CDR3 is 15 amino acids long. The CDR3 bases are TGTGCCAGCAGTGAGAGGCCCACCGGGGGGCGCGAGCAGTTCTTC. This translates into CASSERPTGGREQFF.

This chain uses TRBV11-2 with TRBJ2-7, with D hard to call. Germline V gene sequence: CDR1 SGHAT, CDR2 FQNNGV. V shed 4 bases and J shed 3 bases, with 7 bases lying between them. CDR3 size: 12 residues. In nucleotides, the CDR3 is TGTGCCAGCAGCTGGAACAGCTACGAGCAGTACTTC. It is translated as CASSWNSYEQYF.

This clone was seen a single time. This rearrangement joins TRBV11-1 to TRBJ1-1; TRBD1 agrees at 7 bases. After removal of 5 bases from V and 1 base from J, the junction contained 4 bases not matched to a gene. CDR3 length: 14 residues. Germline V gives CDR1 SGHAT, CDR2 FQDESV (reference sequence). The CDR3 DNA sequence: TGTGCCAGCAGCGTGGGACAGTCGAACACTGAAGCTTTCTTT. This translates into CASSVGQSNTEAFF.

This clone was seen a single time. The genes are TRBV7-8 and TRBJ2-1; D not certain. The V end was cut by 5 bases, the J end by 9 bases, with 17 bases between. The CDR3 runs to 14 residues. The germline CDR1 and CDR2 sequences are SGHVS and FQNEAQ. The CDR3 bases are TGTGCCAGCAGCACCGGATCCCTCACGGGTGAGCAGTTCTTC. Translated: CASSTGSLTGEQFF.

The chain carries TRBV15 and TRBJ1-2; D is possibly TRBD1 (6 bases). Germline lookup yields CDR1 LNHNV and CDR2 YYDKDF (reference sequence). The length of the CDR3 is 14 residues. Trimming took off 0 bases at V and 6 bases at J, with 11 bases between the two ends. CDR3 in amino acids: CATSRDSGGDGYTF. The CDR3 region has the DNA TGTGCCACCAGCAGAGATTCGGGGGGCGATGGCTACACCTTC.

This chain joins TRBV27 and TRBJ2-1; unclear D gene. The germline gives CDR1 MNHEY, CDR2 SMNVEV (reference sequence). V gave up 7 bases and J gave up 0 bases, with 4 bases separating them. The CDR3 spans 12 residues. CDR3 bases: TGTGCCAGCATGAGCTCCTACAATGAGCAGTTCTTC. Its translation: CASMSSYNEQFF.

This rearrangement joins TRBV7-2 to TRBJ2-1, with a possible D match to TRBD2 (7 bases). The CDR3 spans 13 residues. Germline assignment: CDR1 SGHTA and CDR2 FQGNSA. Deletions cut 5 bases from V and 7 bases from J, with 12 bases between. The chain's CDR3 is CASSLGGRNEQFF. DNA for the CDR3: TGTGCCAGCAGCCTGGGGGGGCGGAATGAGCAGTTCTTC.

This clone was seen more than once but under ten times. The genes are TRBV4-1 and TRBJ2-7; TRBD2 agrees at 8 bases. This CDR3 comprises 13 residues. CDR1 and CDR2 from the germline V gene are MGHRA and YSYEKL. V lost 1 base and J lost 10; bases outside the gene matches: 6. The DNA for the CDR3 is TGCGCCAGCAGCCAAGTGGGAGCGGGGGAACAGTACTTC. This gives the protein CASSQVGAGEQYF.

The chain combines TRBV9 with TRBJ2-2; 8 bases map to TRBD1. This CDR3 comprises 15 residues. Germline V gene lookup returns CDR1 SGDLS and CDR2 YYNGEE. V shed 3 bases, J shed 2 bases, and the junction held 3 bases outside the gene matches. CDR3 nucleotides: TGTGCCAGCAGCGAGACAGGGGCCAACACCGGGGAGCTGTTTTTT. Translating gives CASSETGANTGELFF.

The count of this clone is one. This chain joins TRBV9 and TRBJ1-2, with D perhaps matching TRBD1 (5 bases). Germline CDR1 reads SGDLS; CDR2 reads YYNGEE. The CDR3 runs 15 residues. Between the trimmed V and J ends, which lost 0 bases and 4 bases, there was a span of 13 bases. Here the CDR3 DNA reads TGTGCCAGCAGCGTAGATGACAGCTCCTTCTATGGCTACACCTTC. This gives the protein CASSVDDSSFYGYTF.

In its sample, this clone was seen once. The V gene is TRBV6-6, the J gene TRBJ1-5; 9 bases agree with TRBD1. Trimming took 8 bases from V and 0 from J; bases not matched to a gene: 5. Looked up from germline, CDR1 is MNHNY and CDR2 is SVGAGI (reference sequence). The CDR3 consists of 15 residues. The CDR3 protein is CASLQGANSNQPQHF. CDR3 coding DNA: TGTGCCAGCTTACAGGGGGCGAATAGCAATCAGCCCCAGCATTTT.

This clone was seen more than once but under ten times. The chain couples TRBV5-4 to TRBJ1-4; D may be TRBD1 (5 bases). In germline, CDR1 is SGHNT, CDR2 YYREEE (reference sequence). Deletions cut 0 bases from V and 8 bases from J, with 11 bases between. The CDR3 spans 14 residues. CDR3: CASSLAGFKEKLFF. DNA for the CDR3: TGTGCCAGCAGCTTGGCAGGGTTTAAGGAAAAACTGTTTTTT.

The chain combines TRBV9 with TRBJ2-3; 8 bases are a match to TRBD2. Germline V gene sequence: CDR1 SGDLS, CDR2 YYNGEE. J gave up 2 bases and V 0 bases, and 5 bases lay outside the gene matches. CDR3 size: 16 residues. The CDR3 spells CASSVGTGGATDTQYF. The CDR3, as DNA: TGTGCCAGCAGCGTAGGGACCGGGGGGGCCACAGATACGCAGTATTTT.